Listed here are 4 T cell receptor beta chains from one sample, sequenced in a study of cytomegalovirus exposure and HLA in healthy donors. Profiled with immunoSEQ multiplex PCR; TCRdb holds only in-frame clones, not every one. The repertoire holds about 190,000 clones, around 88% seen once, with roughly 1.5% in the top ten. The sample consisted of PBMCs. All receptors derive from a woman under 30 in good health and CMV-seronegative.

This clone was seen only once. The V gene is TRBV7-7, the J gene TRBJ2-3; 11 bases map to TRBD2. From germline, CDR1 is SSHAT and CDR2 FNYEAQ (reference sequence). The CDR3 spans 15 residues. The V and J ends lost 5 bases and 5 bases, in that order; junction bases with no gene match: 6. The CDR3 here is CASSLLAGGRDTQYF. Written as DNA, the CDR3 is TGTGCCAGCAGCCTCCTAGCGGGGGGCAGAGATACGCAGTATTTT.

The table lists this clone with a count of one. The genes are TRBV15 and TRBJ2-1, with 8 nucleotides matching TRBD2. The CDR3 is 15 amino acids. The V and J ends lost 0 bases and 6 bases, in that order; junction bases with no gene match: 4. Germline CDR1 LNHNV, CDR2 YYDKDF (reference sequence). CDR3 nucleotides: TGTGCCACCAGCAGAGATCGGACTAGCTCCAATGAGCAGTTCTTC. Translation gives CATSRDRTSSNEQFF.

The V call is TRBV30, the J call TRBJ2-7; D perhaps matches TRBD2 (6 bases). CDR1 is GTSNPN and CDR2 is SVGIG in the germline V gene (reference sequence). This CDR3 has 17 residues. Trimming removed 1 base from V and 2 bases from J, with 21 bases in between. CDR3 sequence: CAWSGGTARDSAYEQYF. The CDR3 DNA follows: TGTGCCTGGAGTGGGGGGACGGCCCGGGACTCGGCCTACGAGCAGTACTTC.

The chain links TRBV6-6 to TRBJ1-4; possibly TRBD1 for D (5 bases). The CDR3 runs 15 residues. V was cut by 7 bases and J by 4 bases, with 16 bases left in between. Germline-derived CDR1 and CDR2 are MNHNY and SVGAGI (reference sequence). The CDR3 loop is CASMSKDSYNEKLFF. CDR3 in DNA: TGTGCCAGCATGTCGAAAGACAGCTATAATGAAAAACTGTTTTTT.